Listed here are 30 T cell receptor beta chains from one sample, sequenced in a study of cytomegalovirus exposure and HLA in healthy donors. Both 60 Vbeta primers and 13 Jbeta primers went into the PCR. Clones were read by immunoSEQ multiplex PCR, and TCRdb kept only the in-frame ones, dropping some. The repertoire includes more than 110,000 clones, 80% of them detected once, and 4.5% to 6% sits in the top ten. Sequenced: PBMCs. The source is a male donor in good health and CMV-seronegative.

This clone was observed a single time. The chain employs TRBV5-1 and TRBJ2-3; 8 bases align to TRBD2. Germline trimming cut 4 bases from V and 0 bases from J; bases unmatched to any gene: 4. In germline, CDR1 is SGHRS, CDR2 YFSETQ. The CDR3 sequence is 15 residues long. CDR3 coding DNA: TGCGCCAGCAGCAAGACTAGCGCCAGCACAGATACGCAGTATTTT. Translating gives CASSKTSASTDTQYF.

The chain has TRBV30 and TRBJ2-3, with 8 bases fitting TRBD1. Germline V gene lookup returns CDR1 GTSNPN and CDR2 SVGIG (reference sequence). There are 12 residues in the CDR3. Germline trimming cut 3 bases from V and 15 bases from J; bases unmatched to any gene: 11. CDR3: CAWSPRTGRRYF. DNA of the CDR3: TGTGCCTGGAGCCCACGGACAGGGCGAAGATATTTT. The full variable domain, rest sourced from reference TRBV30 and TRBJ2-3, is SQTIHQWPATLVQPVGSPLSLECTVEGTSNPNLYWYRQAAGRGLQLLFYSVGIGQISSEVPQNLSASRPQDRQFILSSKKLLLSDSGFYLCAWSPRTGRRYFGPGTRLTVL.

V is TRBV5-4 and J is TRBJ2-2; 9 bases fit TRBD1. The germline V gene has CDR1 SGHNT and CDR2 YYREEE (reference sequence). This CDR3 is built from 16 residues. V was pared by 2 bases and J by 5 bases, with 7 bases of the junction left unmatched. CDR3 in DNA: TGTGCCAGCAGCTTAGCGGGACAGGGAGGGACCGGGGAGCTGTTTTTT. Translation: CASSLAGQGGTGELFF.

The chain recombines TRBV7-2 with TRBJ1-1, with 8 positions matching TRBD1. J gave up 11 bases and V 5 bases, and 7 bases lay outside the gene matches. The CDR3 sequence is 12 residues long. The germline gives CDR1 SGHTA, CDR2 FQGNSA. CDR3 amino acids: CASSPTDRVAFF. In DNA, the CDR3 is TGTGCCAGCAGCCCCACGGACAGGGTTGCTTTCTTT.

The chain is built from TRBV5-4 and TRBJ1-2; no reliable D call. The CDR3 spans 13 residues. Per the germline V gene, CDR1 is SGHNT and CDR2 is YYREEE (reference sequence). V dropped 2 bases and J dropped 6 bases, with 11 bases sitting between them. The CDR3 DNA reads TGTGCCAGCAGCTTTGCTGGTTCAGATGGCTACACCTTC. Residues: CASSFAGSDGYTF.

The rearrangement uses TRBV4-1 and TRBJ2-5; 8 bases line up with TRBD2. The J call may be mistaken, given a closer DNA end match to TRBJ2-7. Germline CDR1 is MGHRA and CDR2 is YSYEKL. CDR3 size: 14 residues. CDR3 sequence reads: CASSLDPSGYEQYF. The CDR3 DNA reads TGCGCCAGCAGCCTCGACCCTAGCGGGTACGAGCAGTACTTC.

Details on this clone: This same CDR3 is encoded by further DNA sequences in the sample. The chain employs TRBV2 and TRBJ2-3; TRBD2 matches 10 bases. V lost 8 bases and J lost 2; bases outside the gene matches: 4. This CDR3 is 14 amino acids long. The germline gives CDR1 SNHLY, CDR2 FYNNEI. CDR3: CASGLAGVTDTQYF. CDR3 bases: TGTGCCAGCGGCCTAGCGGGAGTCACAGATACGCAGTATTTT.

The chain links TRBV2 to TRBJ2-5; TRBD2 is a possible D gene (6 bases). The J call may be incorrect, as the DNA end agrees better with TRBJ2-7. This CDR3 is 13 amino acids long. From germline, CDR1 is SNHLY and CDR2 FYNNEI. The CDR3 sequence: CASRGEVGHEQYF. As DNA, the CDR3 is TGTGCCAGCAGGGGGGAGGTTGGCCACGAGCAGTACTTC.

The CDR3 spells CASSLGPGLAPSETQYF. In DNA form, the CDR3 reads TGTGCCAGCAGCTTAGGTCCGGGACTAGCGCCCTCGGAGACCCAGTACTTC. V and J are TRBV7-6 and TRBJ2-5, with 10 bases aligning to TRBD2. The germline V gene encodes CDR1 SGHVS and CDR2 FNYEAQ. V was clipped by 1 base and J by 5 bases; unmatched bases: 10. This CDR3 has 17 amino acids.

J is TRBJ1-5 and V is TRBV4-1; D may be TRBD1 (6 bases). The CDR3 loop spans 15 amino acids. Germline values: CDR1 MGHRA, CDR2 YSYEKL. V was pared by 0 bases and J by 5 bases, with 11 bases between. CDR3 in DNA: TGCGCCAGCAGCCAAGAACCGGGACACTATCAGCCCCAGCATTTT. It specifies CASSQEPGHYQPQHF.

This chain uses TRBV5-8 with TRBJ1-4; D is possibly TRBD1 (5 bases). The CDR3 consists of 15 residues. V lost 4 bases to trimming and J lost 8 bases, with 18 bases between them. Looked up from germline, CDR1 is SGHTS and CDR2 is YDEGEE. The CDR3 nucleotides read TGTGCCAGCAGCCCCACCGGGACTGTGCAGGAAAAACTGTTTTTT. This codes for CASSPTGTVQEKLFF.

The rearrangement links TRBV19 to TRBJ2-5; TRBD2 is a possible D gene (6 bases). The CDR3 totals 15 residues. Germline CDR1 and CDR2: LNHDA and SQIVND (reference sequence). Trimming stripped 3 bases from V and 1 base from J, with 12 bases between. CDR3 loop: CASSINRGSQETQYF. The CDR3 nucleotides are TGTGCCAGTAGTATTAATCGGGGGTCCCAAGAGACCCAGTACTTC.

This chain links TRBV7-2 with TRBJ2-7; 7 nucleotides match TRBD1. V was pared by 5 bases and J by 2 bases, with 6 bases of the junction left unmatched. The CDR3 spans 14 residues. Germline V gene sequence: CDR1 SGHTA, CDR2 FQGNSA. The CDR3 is CASSLSGQTYEQYF. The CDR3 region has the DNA TGTGCCAGCAGCCTCTCGGGACAGACCTACGAGCAGTACTTC.

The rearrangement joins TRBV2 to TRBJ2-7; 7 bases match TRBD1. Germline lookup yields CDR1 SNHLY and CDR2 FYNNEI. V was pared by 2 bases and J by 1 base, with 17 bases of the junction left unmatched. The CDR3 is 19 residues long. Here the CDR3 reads CASSERESDGRGLSYEQYF. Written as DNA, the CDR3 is TGTGCCAGCAGTGAAAGGGAATCGGATGGTAGGGGGCTGTCCTACGAGCAGTACTTC.

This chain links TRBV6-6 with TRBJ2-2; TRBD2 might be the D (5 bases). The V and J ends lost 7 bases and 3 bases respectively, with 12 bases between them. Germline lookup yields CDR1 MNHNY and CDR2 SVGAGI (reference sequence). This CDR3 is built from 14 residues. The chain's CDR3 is CASNRGLYTGELFF. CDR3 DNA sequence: TGTGCCAGCAACCGCGGACTGTACACCGGGGAGCTGTTTTTT.

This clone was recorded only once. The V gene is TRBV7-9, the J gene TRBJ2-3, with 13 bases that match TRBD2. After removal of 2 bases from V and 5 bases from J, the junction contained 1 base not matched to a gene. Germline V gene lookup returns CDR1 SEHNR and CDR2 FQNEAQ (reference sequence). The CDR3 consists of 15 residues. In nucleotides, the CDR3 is TGTGCCAGCAGCTTAAGGACTAGCGGGGGAGATACGCAGTATTTT. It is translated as CASSLRTSGGDTQYF.

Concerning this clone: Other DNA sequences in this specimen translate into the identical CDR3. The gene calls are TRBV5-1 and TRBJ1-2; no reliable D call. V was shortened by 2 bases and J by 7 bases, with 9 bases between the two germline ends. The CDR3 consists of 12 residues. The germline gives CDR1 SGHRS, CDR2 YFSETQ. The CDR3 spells CASSLEGSGYTF. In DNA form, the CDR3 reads TGCGCCAGCAGCTTAGAGGGCTCTGGCTACACCTTC.

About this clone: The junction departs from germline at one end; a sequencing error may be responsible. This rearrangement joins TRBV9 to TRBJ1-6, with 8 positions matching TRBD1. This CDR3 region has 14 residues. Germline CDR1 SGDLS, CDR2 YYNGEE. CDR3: CTSSVGQEPLPLHF. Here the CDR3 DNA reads TGTACCAGCAGCGTGGGACAGGAGCCCCTCCCCCTCCACTTT.

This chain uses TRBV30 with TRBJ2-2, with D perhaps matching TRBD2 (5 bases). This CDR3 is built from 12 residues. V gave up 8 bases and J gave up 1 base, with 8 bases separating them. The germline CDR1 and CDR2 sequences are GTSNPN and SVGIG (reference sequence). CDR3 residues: CAVRENTGELFF. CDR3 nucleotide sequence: TGTGCCGTGAGGGAGAACACCGGGGAGCTGTTTTTT.

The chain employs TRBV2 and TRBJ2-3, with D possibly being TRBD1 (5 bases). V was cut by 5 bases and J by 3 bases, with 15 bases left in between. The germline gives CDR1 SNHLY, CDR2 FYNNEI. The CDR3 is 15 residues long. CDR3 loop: CASSYPAGLTDTQYF. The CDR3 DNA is TGTGCCAGCAGTTACCCCGCAGGGTTAACAGATACGCAGTATTTT.

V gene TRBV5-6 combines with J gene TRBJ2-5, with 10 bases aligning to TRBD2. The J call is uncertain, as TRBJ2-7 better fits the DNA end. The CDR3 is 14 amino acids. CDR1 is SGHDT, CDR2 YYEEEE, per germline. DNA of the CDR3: TGTGCCAGCAGCTTACAAGCGGGGGGGCGCGAGCAGTACTTC. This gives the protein CASSLQAGGREQYF.

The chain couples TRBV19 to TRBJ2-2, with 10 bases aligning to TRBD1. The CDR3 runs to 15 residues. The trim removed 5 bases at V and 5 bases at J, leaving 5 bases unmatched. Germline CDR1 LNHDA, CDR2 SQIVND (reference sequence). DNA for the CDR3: TGTGCCAGTAGTTTCGGGACAGGGGTGACCGGGGAGCTGTTTTTT. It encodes CASSFGTGVTGELFF. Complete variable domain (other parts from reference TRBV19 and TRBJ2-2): DGGITQSPKYLFRKEGQNVTLSCEQNLNHDAMYWYRQDPGQGLRLIYYSQIVNDFQKGDIAEGYSVSREKKESFPLTVTSAQKNPTAFYLCASSFGTGVTGELFFGEGSRLTVL.

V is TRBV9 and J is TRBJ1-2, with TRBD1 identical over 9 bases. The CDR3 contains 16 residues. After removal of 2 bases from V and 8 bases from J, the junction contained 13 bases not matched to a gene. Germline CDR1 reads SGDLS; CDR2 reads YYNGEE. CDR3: CASSVLPGQGTLGYTF. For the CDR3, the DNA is TGTGCCAGCAGCGTTTTGCCGGGACAGGGTACCTTAGGCTACACCTTC. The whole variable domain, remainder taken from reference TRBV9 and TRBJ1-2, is DSGVTQTPKHLITATGQRVTLRCSPRSGDLSVYWYQQSLDQGLQFLIQYYNGEERAKGNILERFSAQQFPDLHSELNLSSLELGDSALYFCASSVLPGQGTLGYTFGSGTRLTVV.

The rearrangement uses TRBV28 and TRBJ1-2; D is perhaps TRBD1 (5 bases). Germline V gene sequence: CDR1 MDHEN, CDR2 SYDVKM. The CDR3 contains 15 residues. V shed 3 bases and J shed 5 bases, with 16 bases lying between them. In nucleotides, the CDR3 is TGTGCCAGCAGTTTGCCGGGTGGGGCGGGGTATGGCTACACCTTC. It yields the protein CASSLPGGAGYGYTF.

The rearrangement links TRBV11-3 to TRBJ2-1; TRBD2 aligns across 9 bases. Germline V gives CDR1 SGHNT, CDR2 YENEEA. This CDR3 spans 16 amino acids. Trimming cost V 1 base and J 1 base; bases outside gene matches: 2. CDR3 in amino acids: CASSLVAGVSYNEQFF. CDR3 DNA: TGTGCCAGCAGCTTAGTAGCGGGGGTGTCCTACAATGAGCAGTTCTTC.

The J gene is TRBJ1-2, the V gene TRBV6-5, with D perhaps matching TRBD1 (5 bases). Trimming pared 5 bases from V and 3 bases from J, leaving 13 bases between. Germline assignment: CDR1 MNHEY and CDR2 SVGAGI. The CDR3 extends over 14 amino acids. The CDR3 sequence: CASSPTRGYYGYTF. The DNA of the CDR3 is TGTGCCAGCAGTCCAACAAGGGGCTACTATGGCTACACCTTC.

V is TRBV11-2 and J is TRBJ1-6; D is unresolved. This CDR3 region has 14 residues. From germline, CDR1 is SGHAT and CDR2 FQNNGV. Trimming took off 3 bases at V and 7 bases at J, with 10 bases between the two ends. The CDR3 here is CASSLAGPNSPLHF. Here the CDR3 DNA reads TGTGCCAGCAGCTTGGCGGGCCCCAATTCACCCCTCCACTTT. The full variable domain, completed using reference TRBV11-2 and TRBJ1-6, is EAGVAQSPRYKIIEKRQSVAFWCNPISGHATLYWYQQILGQGPKLLIQFQNNGVVDDSQLPKDRFSAERLKGVDSTLKIQPAKLEDSAVYLCASSLAGPNSPLHFGNGTRLTVT.

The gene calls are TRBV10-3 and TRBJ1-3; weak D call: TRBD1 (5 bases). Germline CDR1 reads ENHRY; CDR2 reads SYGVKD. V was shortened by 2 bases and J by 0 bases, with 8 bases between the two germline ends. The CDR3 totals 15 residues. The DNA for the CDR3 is TGTGCCATCAGTGAGACAGGAGACTCTGGAAACACCATATATTTT. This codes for CAISETGDSGNTIYF.

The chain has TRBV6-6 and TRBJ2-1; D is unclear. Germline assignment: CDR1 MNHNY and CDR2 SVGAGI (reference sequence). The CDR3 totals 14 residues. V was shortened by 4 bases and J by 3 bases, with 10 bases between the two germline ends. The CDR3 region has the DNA TGTGCCAGCAGTTGGCAGGCAGACTACAATGAGCAGTTCTTC. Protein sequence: CASSWQADYNEQFF.

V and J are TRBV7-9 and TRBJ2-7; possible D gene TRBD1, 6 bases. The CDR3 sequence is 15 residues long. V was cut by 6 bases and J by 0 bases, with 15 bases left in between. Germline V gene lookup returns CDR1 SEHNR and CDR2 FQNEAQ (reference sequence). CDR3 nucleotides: TGTGCCAGCAGTTCAAGACAGGCACCCTCCTACGAGCAGTACTTC. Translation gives CASSSRQAPSYEQYF.